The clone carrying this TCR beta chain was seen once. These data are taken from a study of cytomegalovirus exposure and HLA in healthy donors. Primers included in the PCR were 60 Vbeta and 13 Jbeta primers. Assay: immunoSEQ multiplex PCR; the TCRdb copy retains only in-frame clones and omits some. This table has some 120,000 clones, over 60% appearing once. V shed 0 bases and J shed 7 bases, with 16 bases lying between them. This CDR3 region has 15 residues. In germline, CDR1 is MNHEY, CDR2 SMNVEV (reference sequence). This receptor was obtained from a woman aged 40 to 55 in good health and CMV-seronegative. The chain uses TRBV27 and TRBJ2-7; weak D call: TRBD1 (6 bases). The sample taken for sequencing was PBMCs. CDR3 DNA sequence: TGTGCCAGCAGTTTATCGGAGGACCCGAGGGGGGAGCAGTACTTC. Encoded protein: CASSLSEDPRGEQYF.